The 32 T cell receptor beta chains reported below all come from one sample, sequenced in a study of CD4+ T cells in melanoma. This table comes from immunoSEQ multiplex PCR, and its TCRdb copy is limited to in-frame clones, with some not included. The table records 140,000 or so clones, nearly 95% of them present only once. The receptors here all came from a human donor with melanoma.

In nucleotides, the CDR3 is TGTGCCAGCAGTCCGAGCCCCCGTGATCAGCCCCAGCATTTT. It codes for CASSPSPRDQPQHF. This sequence joins TRBV27 and TRBJ1-5; D is uncertain. The CDR3 totals 14 residues. Germline values: CDR1 MNHEY, CDR2 SMNVEV (reference sequence). Trimming took 5 bases from V and 5 from J, leaving 13 bases between them.

The chain couples TRBV10-3 to TRBJ2-1, with TRBD2 matching 16 bases. CDR3 length equals 16 residues. V trimming: 4 bases; J trimming: 9 bases; junction bases outside the gene matches: 6. Germline assignment: CDR1 ENHRY and CDR2 SYGVKD. CDR3 sequence reads: CAISAGTSGGAGEQFF. In DNA form, the CDR3 reads TGTGCCATCAGTGCCGGGACTAGCGGGGGGGCAGGTGAGCAGTTCTTC.

Worth noting for this clone: Germline and junction disagree at one end, which may indicate a read error. The chain links TRBV9 to TRBJ1-2, with D hard to call. The CDR3 runs to 13 residues. Per the germline V gene, CDR1 is SGDLS and CDR2 is YYNGEE. CDR3 nucleotide sequence: TGTGCCAGCAGCGCCTCAACACCCCTCGGGCAGTATTTC. Translating it yields CASSASTPLGQYF.

The chain combines TRBV18 with TRBJ1-1, with D possibly TRBD1 on 5 matching bases. Germline V gives CDR1 KGHSH, CDR2 LQKENI. The CDR3 contains 16 residues. The V end was cut by 4 bases, the J end by 4 bases, with 19 bases between. The CDR3 DNA reads as TGTGCCAGCTCACTCTCGACAGTCCCGGCGGGCACTGAAGCTTTCTTT. It encodes CASSLSTVPAGTEAFF.

The rearrangement joins TRBV5-1 to TRBJ2-5, with D tentatively TRBD1 or TRBD2 (7 bases each). The CDR3 runs 13 residues. Trimming removed 2 bases at V and 5 bases at J, with 10 bases between. Germline V gene data show CDR1 as SGHRS and CDR2 as YFSETQ. This chain's CDR3 is CASSFQGGETQYF. The CDR3 region has the DNA TGCGCCAGCAGCTTCCAGGGGGGGGAGACCCAGTACTTC.

This clone has just one count. V is TRBV4-1 and J is TRBJ1-4, with a possible D match to TRBD1 (5 bases). Germline CDR1 reads MGHRA; CDR2 reads YSYEKL. This CDR3 comprises 15 residues. V lost 4 bases and J lost 1, with 10 bases in between. The CDR3 protein is CASSRRQGTNEKLFF. CDR3 nucleotide sequence: TGCGCCAGCAGCCGGCGTCAGGGAACTAATGAAAAACTGTTTTTT.

This clone was recorded only once. This chain links TRBV30 with TRBJ2-3; D might be TRBD2 (5 bases). Germline lookup yields CDR1 GTSNPN and CDR2 SVGIG (reference sequence). CDR3 size: 15 residues. Trimming cost V 0 bases and J 3 bases, with 13 bases left between them. The CDR3 here is CAWSVLTSGTDTQYF. Written as DNA, the CDR3 is TGTGCCTGGAGTGTACTCACTAGTGGAACAGATACGCAGTATTTT.

The J gene is TRBJ2-7, the V gene TRBV4-1; TRBD2 matches at 9 bases. The CDR3 has 15 amino acids. V was pared by 3 bases and J by 0 bases, with 3 bases of the junction left unmatched. Germline V gene lookup returns CDR1 MGHRA and CDR2 YSYEKL. The CDR3 here is CASSQTSGLSYEQYF. The CDR3 bases are TGCGCCAGCAGCCAGACTAGCGGCCTCTCCTACGAGCAGTACTTC.

This chain uses TRBV5-1 with TRBJ2-2; 9 positions agree with TRBD2. Unmatched junction bases numbered 6, after V lost 4 bases and J lost 5 bases. This CDR3 is 15 amino acids long. Germline V gene lookup returns CDR1 SGHRS and CDR2 YFSETQ. CDR3 protein: CASSGVAGVTGELFF. The DNA for the CDR3 is TGCGCCAGCAGCGGCGTAGCGGGGGTTACCGGGGAGCTGTTTTTT.

The chain is built from TRBV29-1 and TRBJ1-4; D unclear. V was trimmed by 6 bases and J by 0 bases, leaving 8 bases between them. This CDR3 region has 13 residues. Germline V gives CDR1 SQVTM, CDR2 ANQGSEA. The CDR3 DNA follows: TGCAGCGTACGCACACCAACTAATGAAAAACTGTTTTTT. Protein: CSVRTPTNEKLFF.

This clone has a single count. The J gene is TRBJ1-3, the V gene TRBV5-3, with TRBD1 matching over 7 bases. TRBV5-3 is an open reading frame whose function is uncertain. The V gene end was trimmed by 8 bases and the J gene end by 0 bases; junction bases not matched to a gene: 5. This CDR3 is 14 amino acids long. CDR3 residues: CASPQGPSGNTIYF. Written as DNA, the CDR3 is TGTGCCAGTCCACAGGGGCCCTCTGGAAACACCATATATTTT.

The chain is built from TRBV27 and TRBJ2-1; D is undetermined. This CDR3 has 12 residues. Per the germline V gene, CDR1 is MNHEY and CDR2 is SMNVEV (reference sequence). The ends were cut back, 2 bases at V and 8 bases at J, with 7 bases in the middle. CDR3: CASSLHSDEQFF. DNA of the CDR3: TGTGCCAGCAGTTTACACAGCGATGAGCAGTTCTTC.

The chain is built from TRBV11-2 and TRBJ2-5; D may be TRBD1 (6 bases). Germline loops: CDR1 SGHAT, CDR2 FQNNGV. The CDR3 sequence is 13 residues long. Trimming pared 5 bases from V and 4 bases from J, leaving 11 bases between. This CDR3 is CASSRTVRETQYF. CDR3 in DNA: TGTGCCAGCAGCCGGACAGTGAGAGAGACCCAGTACTTC. Full variable domain (outside the CDR3, taken from reference TRBV11-2 and TRBJ2-5): EAGVAQSPRYKIIEKRQSVAFWCNPISGHATLYWYQQILGQGPKLLIQFQNNGVVDDSQLPKDRFSAERLKGVDSTLKIQPAKLEDSAVYLCASSRTVRETQYFGPGTRLLVL.

V is TRBV6-1 and J is TRBJ1-3; D remains unclear. There are 12 residues in the CDR3. Trimming removed 7 bases from V and 0 bases from J, with 4 bases in between. Germline V gives CDR1 MNHNS, CDR2 SASEGT. The CDR3 DNA sequence: TGTGCCAGCAACGACTCTGGAAACACCATATATTTT. It is translated as CASNDSGNTIYF.

This chain joins TRBV18 and TRBJ2-2; tentative D call: TRBD1 (5 bases). Germline lookup yields CDR1 KGHSH and CDR2 LQKENI. CDR3 length equals 16 residues. V dropped 5 bases and J dropped 0 bases, with 13 bases sitting between them. The CDR3 coding sequence is TGTGCCAGCTCATTACAGGCTTCAGCGAACACCGGGGAGCTGTTTTTT. It codes for CASSLQASANTGELFF.

The chain is built from TRBV30 and TRBJ1-3; the D gene is possibly TRBD1 (6 bases). V shed 0 bases and J shed 4 bases, with 16 bases lying between them. This CDR3 has 16 residues. Germline lookup yields CDR1 GTSNPN and CDR2 SVGIG (reference sequence). CDR3 DNA: TGTGCCTGGAGTGTATCACTTACGGGACACGGAAACACCATATATTTT. As protein: CAWSVSLTGHGNTIYF.

The chain links TRBV5-1 to TRBJ1-6; perhaps TRBD1 as D (6 bases). Germline CDR1 is SGHRS and CDR2 is YFSETQ. Trimming stripped 7 bases from V and 0 bases from J, with 11 bases between. This CDR3 region has 15 residues. CDR3 residues: CASEEGGSYNSPLHF. Here the CDR3 DNA reads TGCGCCAGCGAAGAAGGGGGCTCCTATAATTCACCCCTCCACTTT.

The chain employs TRBV6-1 and TRBJ1-1; D is unclear. Germline lookup yields CDR1 MNHNS and CDR2 SASEGT. The CDR3 covers 15 residues. V lost 7 bases to trimming and J lost 1 base, with 16 bases between them. Here the CDR3 reads CASTSNRVPNTEAFF. Here the CDR3 DNA reads TGTGCCAGCACTAGTAACCGCGTTCCGAACACTGAAGCTTTCTTT.

This rearrangement joins TRBV5-1 to TRBJ2-1; no firm D call. The CDR3 length is 13 residues. Germline CDR1 SGHRS, CDR2 YFSETQ. Trimming took off 2 bases at V and 4 bases at J, with 7 bases between the two ends. DNA of the CDR3: TGCGCCAGCAGCTTCGACGGATACAATGAGCAGTTCTTC. It specifies CASSFDGYNEQFF.

Regarding this clone: The same CDR3 is also encoded by other DNA sequences in this sample. This chain links TRBV5-1 with TRBJ1-1, with D uncertain. The CDR3 has 13 residues. The germline V and J ends were trimmed by 5 bases and 1 base, with 9 bases remaining between them. Germline-derived CDR1 and CDR2 are SGHRS and YFSETQ. The DNA of the CDR3 is TGCGCCAGCAGTCCCGACGGGAACACTGAAGCTTTCTTT. It is translated as CASSPDGNTEAFF. The variable domain in full, with the rest retrieved from reference TRBV5-1 and TRBJ1-1, is KAGVTQTPRYLIKTRGQQVTLSCSPISGHRSVSWYQQTPGQGLQFLFEYFSETQRNKGNFPGRFSGRQFSNSRSEMNVSTLELGDSALYLCASSPDGNTEAFFGQGTRLTVV.

The V gene is TRBV2, the J gene TRBJ1-1, with unresolved D. Trimming pared 7 bases from V and 11 bases from J, leaving 20 bases between. This CDR3 is 13 amino acids long. Germline values: CDR1 SNHLY, CDR2 FYNNEI. CDR3 DNA: TGTGCCAGCAACCTGGCGGAGCGGGTTTCGGCTTTCTTT. Translation gives CASNLAERVSAFF.

The V call is TRBV11-3, the J call TRBJ2-7, with a tentative D call TRBD1 (5 bases). The germline gives CDR1 SGHNT, CDR2 YENEEA. The CDR3 is 12 amino acids. Trimming left V 6 bases short and J 6 bases short, with 12 bases between. The CDR3 protein is CASRIWTIEQYF. Written as DNA, the CDR3 is TGTGCCAGCAGGATTTGGACAATCGAGCAGTACTTC.

V gene TRBV12-5 combines with J gene TRBJ2-2; possibly TRBD2 for D (5 bases). There are 15 residues in the CDR3. Trimming left V 0 bases short and J 5 bases short, with 10 bases between. The germline V gene encodes CDR1 LGHNT and CDR2 FRNRAP. Written as DNA, the CDR3 is TGTGCTAGTGGTTTGGTAGTCGGCGGGACCGGGGAGCTGTTTTTT. It yields the protein CASGLVVGGTGELFF.

The chain links TRBV6-6 to TRBJ2-1; 11 nucleotides match TRBD2. The length of the CDR3 is 15 residues. Trimming cost V 6 bases and J 6 bases; bases outside gene matches: 7. Germline CDR1 and CDR2: MNHNY and SVGAGI (reference sequence). CDR3 nucleotides: TGTGCCAGCAGGTCAATAGCGGGGGGGTTCAATGAGCAGTTCTTC. Encoded protein: CASRSIAGGFNEQFF.

The V call is TRBV6-1, the J call TRBJ1-5, with no clear D. The CDR3 has 14 residues. The germline CDR1 and CDR2 sequences are MNHNS and SASEGT. Trimming shortened V by 2 bases and J by 11 bases, and 16 bases separated the two germline ends. CDR3 region: CASSETRAPVTQHF. Written as DNA, the CDR3 is TGTGCCAGCAGTGAAACGAGGGCTCCCGTGACCCAGCATTTT.

The chain combines TRBV2 with TRBJ2-5; no clear D. This CDR3 is built from 13 residues. V was clipped by 3 bases and J by 5 bases, with 10 bases between them. CDR1 and CDR2 from the germline V gene are SNHLY and FYNNEI. The CDR3 DNA reads TGTGCCAGCAGTGATTGGAGTGGGGAGACCCAGTACTTC. Protein: CASSDWSGETQYF.

This clone has a handful of counts. The gene calls are TRBV6-1 and TRBJ1-5; maybe TRBD1 (6 bases). There are 14 residues in the CDR3. V lost 3 bases to trimming and J lost 6 bases, with 12 bases between them. CDR1 is MNHNS, CDR2 SASEGT, per germline. CDR3 region: CASSDHRAGQPQHF. The CDR3 nucleotides are TGTGCCAGCAGTGACCACAGGGCGGGTCAGCCCCAGCATTTT.

This chain uses TRBV2 with TRBJ1-4, with TRBD1 identical over 9 bases. The germline V gene has CDR1 SNHLY and CDR2 FYNNEI. Trimming cost V 8 bases and J 6 bases; bases outside gene matches: 7. This CDR3 region has 14 residues. The CDR3 protein is CASSAWTGDEKLFF. CDR3 DNA: TGTGCCAGCTCAGCGTGGACAGGGGATGAAAAACTGTTTTTT.

The genes are TRBV5-1 and TRBJ1-2, with 8 bases that match TRBD1. Germline V CDR1 and CDR2: SGHRS, YFSETQ. V was pared by 4 bases and J by 3 bases, with 5 bases of the junction left unmatched. The CDR3 is 14 residues long. CDR3 region: CASSNGQGDYGYTF. The CDR3 nucleotides are TGCGCCAGCAGCAATGGACAGGGCGACTATGGCTACACCTTC.

The chain employs TRBV19 and TRBJ2-5, with D perhaps matching TRBD1 (6 bases). V was shortened by 5 bases and J by 0 bases, with 16 bases between the two germline ends. The CDR3 has 16 amino acids. Germline V lookup: CDR1 LNHDA, CDR2 SQIVND (reference sequence). The CDR3 region is CASSQRDNWYQETQYF. The DNA of the CDR3 is TGTGCCAGTAGTCAACGGGACAATTGGTACCAAGAGACCCAGTACTTC.

J is TRBJ2-5 and V is TRBV5-1; tentatively, D is TRBD2 (7 bases). The CDR3 runs 14 residues. Deletions cut 3 bases from V and 5 bases from J, with 14 bases between. Germline V gene data show CDR1 as SGHRS and CDR2 as YFSETQ. The CDR3 loop reads CASSSEGGGETQYF. In nucleotides, the CDR3 is TGCGCCAGCAGCTCCGAGGGGGGAGGGGAGACCCAGTACTTC. Full variable domain (rest looked up from reference TRBV5-1 and TRBJ2-5): KAGVTQTPRYLIKTRGQQVTLSCSPISGHRSVSWYQQTPGQGLQFLFEYFSETQRNKGNFPGRFSGRQFSNSRSEMNVSTLELGDSALYLCASSSEGGGETQYFGPGTRLLVL.

This sequence joins TRBV7-9 and TRBJ2-3; 7 bases map to TRBD2. With V trimmed by 6 bases and J by 2 bases, 11 bases remained unmatched. Germline values: CDR1 SEHNR, CDR2 FQNEAQ (reference sequence). The CDR3 runs 16 residues. The CDR3 is CASRRDYAGVTDTQYF. CDR3 DNA sequence: TGTGCCAGCAGACGGGACTACGCGGGGGTCACAGATACGCAGTATTTT. Together with reference TRBV7-9 and TRBJ2-3, the CDR3 gives the full variable domain: DTGVSQNPRHKITKRGQNVTFRCDPISEHNRLYWYRQTLGQGPEFLTYFQNEAQLEKSRLLSDRFSAERPKGSFSTLEIQRTEQGDSAMYLCASRRDYAGVTDTQYFGPGTRLTVL.